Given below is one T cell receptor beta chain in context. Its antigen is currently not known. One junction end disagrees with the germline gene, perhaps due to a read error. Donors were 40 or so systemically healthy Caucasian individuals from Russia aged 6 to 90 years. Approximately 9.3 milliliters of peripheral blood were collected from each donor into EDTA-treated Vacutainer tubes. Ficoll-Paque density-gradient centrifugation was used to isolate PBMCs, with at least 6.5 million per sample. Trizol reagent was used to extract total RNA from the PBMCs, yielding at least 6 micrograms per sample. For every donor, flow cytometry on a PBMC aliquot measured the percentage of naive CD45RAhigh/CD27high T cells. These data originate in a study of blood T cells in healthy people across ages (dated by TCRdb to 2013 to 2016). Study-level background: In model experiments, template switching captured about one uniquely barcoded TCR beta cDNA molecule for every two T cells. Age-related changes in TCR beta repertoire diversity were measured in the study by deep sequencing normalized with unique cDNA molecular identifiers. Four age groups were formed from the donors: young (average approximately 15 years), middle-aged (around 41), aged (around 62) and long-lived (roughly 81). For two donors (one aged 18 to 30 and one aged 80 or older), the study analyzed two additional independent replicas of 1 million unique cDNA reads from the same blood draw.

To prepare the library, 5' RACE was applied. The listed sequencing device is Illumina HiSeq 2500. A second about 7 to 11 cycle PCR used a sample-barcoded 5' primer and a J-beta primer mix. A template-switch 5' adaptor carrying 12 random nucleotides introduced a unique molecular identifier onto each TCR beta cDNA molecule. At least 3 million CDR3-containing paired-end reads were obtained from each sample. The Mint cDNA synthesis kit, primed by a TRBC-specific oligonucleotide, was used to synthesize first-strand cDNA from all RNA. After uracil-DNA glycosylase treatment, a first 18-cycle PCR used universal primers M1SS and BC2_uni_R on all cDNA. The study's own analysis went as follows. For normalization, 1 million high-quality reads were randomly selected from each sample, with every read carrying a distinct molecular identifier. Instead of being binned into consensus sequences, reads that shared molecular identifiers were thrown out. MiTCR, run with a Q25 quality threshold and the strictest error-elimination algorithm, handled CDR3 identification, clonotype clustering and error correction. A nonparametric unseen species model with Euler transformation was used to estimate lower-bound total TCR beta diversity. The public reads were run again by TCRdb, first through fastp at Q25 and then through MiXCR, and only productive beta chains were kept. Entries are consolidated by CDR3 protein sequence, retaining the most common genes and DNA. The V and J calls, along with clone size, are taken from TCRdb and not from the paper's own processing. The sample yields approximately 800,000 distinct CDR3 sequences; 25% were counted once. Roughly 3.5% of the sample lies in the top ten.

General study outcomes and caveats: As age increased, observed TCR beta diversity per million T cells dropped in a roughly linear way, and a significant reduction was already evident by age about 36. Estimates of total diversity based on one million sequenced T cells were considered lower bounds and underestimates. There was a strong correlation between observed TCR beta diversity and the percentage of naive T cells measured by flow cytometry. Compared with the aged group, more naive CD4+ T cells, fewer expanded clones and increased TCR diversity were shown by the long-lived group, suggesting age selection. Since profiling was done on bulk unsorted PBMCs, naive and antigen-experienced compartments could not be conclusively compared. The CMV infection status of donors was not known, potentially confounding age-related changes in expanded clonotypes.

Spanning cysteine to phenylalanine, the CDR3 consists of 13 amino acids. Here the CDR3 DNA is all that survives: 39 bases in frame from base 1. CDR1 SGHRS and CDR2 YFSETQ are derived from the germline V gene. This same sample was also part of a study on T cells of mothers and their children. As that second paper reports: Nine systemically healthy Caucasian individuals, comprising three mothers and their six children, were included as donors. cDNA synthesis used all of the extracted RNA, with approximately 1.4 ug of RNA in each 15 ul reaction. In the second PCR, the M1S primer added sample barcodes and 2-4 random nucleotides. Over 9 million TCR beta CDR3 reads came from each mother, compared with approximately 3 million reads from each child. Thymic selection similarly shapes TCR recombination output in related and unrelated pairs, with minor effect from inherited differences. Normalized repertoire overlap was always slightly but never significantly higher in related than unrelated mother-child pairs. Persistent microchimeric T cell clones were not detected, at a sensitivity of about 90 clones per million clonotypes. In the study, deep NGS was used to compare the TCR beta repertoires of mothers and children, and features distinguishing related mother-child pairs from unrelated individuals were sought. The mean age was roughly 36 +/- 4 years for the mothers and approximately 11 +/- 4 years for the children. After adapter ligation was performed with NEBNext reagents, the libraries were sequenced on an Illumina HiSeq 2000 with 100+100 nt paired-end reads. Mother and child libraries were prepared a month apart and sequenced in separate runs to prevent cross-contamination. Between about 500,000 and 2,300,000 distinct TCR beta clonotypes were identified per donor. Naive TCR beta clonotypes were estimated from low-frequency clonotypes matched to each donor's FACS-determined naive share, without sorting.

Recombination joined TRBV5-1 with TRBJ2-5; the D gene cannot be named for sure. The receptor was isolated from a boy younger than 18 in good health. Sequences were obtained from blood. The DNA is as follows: TGCGCCAGCAGCTTCTCACCGCCCGAGACCCTGTACTTC. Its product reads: CASSFSPPETLYF.